This is a list of T cell receptor beta chains from one sample in a study of cytotoxic CD8 clonotypes in ibrutinib-treated CLL. Method: immunoSEQ multiplex PCR; TCRdb's copy keeps in-frame clones and lacks some. Of about 76,000 clones in the sample, around four fifths are singletons; the top ten hold 38%. The sample here was PBMCs, taken after 24 months of ibrutinib treatment. The receptors come from a human donor with chronic lymphocytic leukemia. Each CDR3 is given without its conserved first and last residue. The order of the fields is V gene, clone size, CDR3 protein. Some rows mark clone size as missing; the rest say once, few, many or name a class of expanded clone.

v_gene: TRBV2
abundance: -
CDR3aa: ASSATGAGNEKLF

v_gene: TRBV2
abundance: -
CDR3aa: ASSGDIRYYEQY

v_gene: TRBV25-1
abundance: -
CDR3aa: ASRGADEQY

v_gene: TRBV7-2
abundance: -
CDR3aa: ASSLVGGLGFETQY

v_gene: TRBV9
abundance: -
CDR3aa: ASSVHPNTEAF

v_gene: TRBV6-5
abundance: once
CDR3aa: ASSYSETTGEQY

v_gene: TRBV5-1
abundance: -
CDR3aa: ASSLVGRGYEQY

v_gene: TRBV7-6
abundance: -
CDR3aa: ASSSHRDRVGETQY

v_gene: TRBV7-2
abundance: -
CDR3aa: ASSLAMRFGYEQF

v_gene: TRBV6-6
abundance: -
CDR3aa: ASSFTGGNTGELF

v_gene: TRBV5-4
abundance: -
CDR3aa: ASSLAASGGETQY

v_gene: TRBV28
abundance: once
CDR3aa: ASTTPGVNYGYT

v_gene: TRBV19
abundance: -
CDR3aa: ASSIPSRGRNTEAF

v_gene: TRBV5-1
abundance: -
CDR3aa: ASSRDRANQPQH

v_gene: TRBV15
abundance: -
CDR3aa: ATSRDLRERQY

v_gene: TRBV1
abundance: -
CDR3aa: TSSQHRTGELF

v_gene: TRBV9
abundance: -
CDR3aa: ASSDSGGGWGEQF

v_gene: TRBV6-1
abundance: -
CDR3aa: ASTRTAGGIEQY

v_gene: TRBV7-3
abundance: -
CDR3aa: ASSLTGQGRNEQF

v_gene: TRBV6-5
abundance: -
CDR3aa: ASRLAGGPAGELF

v_gene: TRBV5-1
abundance: few
CDR3aa: ASSFSGSSYNEQF

v_gene: TRBV29-1
abundance: -
CDR3aa: SVEERLAGNYEQY

v_gene: TRBV2
abundance: -
CDR3aa: ASSGAGAAYEQY

v_gene: TRBV7-9
abundance: -
CDR3aa: VPGFLNTEAF

v_gene: TRBV7-9
abundance: -
CDR3aa: ASSDRDRGLPSGANVLT

v_gene: TRBV7-3
abundance: -
CDR3aa: ASSLSGWDTQY

v_gene: TRBV2
abundance: -
CDR3aa: ASWRGAETQY

v_gene: TRBV21-1
abundance: -
CDR3aa: ASSKAGESNEQF

v_gene: TRBV7-2
abundance: -
CDR3aa: ASTRLGGPSDEQF

v_gene: TRBV7-9
abundance: -
CDR3aa: ASSPPEGWTEAF

v_gene: TRBV6-6
abundance: -
CDR3aa: ASRKAGQVNTGELF

v_gene: TRBV7-3
abundance: -
CDR3aa: ASSSSGRKKNTGELF

v_gene: TRBV7-3
abundance: -
CDR3aa: ASSPEPGLRTDTQY

v_gene: TRBV6-5
abundance: -
CDR3aa: ASSYSVSTDTQY

v_gene: TRBV18
abundance: -
CDR3aa: ASSPVGSSQPQH

v_gene: TRBV19
abundance: -
CDR3aa: ASSAATSYNEQF

v_gene: TRBV7-2
abundance: -
CDR3aa: ASSPVLNTGELF

v_gene: TRBV9
abundance: -
CDR3aa: ASSVSTGGEETQY

v_gene: TRBV2
abundance: -
CDR3aa: ASSEDLGDTQY

v_gene: TRBV28
abundance: -
CDR3aa: ASRPDTSGRALFPHNEQF

v_gene: TRBV2
abundance: -
CDR3aa: ASSEKGGNQPQH

v_gene: TRBV19
abundance: -
CDR3aa: ASRQGRETQY

v_gene: TRBV5-1
abundance: -
CDR3aa: ASREDVARMGTQY

v_gene: TRBV15
abundance: -
CDR3aa: ATSRGPGTGNNEQF

v_gene: TRBV7-6
abundance: -
CDR3aa: ASSLRTGAETQY

v_gene: TRBV5-8
abundance: -
CDR3aa: ASSRARASNQPQH

v_gene: TRBV28
abundance: few
CDR3aa: ASSPTGDSGNTIY

v_gene: TRBV5-5
abundance: once
CDR3aa: ASSQEGSLPAEQY

v_gene: TRBV20-1
abundance: -
CDR3aa: SADRETQY

v_gene: TRBV30
abundance: -
CDR3aa: AWKTGPYEQY

v_gene: TRBV7-3
abundance: -
CDR3aa: ASSPGGWTGQYEQY

v_gene: TRBV5-4
abundance: -
CDR3aa: ASSLVGAGAMGNEQF

v_gene: TRBV6-6
abundance: -
CDR3aa: ASSREQGVIYNEQF

v_gene: TRBV7-2
abundance: once
CDR3aa: ASSSKQGGVTDTQY

v_gene: TRBV19
abundance: -
CDR3aa: ATSPGGLPEAF